Listed below are T cell receptor beta chains from one sample, sequenced in a study of T cell responses to AZD1222 COVID-19 vaccine. The data were produced by immunoSEQ multiplex PCR, yet TCRdb's version contains in-frame clones alone and is incomplete. Of some 89,000 clones in the sample, more than 70% are singletons; the top ten hold 2.2%. This specimen consisted of peripheral blood, obtained on day 0 of AZD1222 vaccination. The receptors originated from an adult in good health. CDR3s include the opening cysteine and the closing phenylalanine or tryptophan. A D gene is named only where the DNA matches it firmly. Not every row has a clone size; where given, it reads once, few, many or a size class.

- | TRBJ2-4 | TRBD1 | TRBV4-1 | CASSQDSGQGINIQYF | TGCGCCAGCAGCCAGGATTCCGGACAGGGAATAAACATTCAGTACTTC
- | TRBJ1-5 | - | TRBV6-5 | CASNPLGGPQHF | TGTGCCAGCAACCCCCTGGGGGGGCCCCAGCATTTT
- | TRBJ1-2 | - | TRBV5-1 | CASSRIRGSNYGYTF | TGCGCCAGCAGCCGCATCCGGGGGTCAAACTATGGCTACACCTTC
- | TRBJ1-2 | TRBD1 | TRBV7-8 | CASSTVRQGAYGYTF | TGTGCCAGCAGCACAGTTAGACAGGGGGCCTATGGCTACACCTTC
- | TRBJ1-3 | TRBD1 | TRBV6-5 | CASRDRGRSGNTIYF | TGTGCCAGCAGGGACAGGGGACGCTCTGGAAACACCATATATTTT
- | TRBJ2-1 | - | TRBV2 | CASRETGEQFF | TGTGCCAGCAGGGAGACGGGTGAGCAGTTCTTC
once | TRBJ2-1 | TRBD2 | TRBV7-8 | CASSSGTSGAEQFF | TGTGCCAGCAGCTCCGGGACTAGCGGGGCGGAGCAGTTCTTC
once | TRBJ1-4 | - | TRBV4-3 | CASSQGGATNEKLFF | TGCGCCAGCAGCCAAGGGGGGGCAACTAATGAAAAACTGTTTTTT
- | TRBJ2-7 | - | TRBV12-3/TRBV12-4 | CASTALGGEQYF | TGTGCCAGCACCGCCTTAGGGGGGGAGCAGTACTTC
- | TRBJ2-2 | TRBD2 | TRBV25-1 | CASRGLAELNTGELFF | TGTGCCAGCAGAGGACTAGCGGAACTGAACACCGGGGAGCTGTTTTTT
- | TRBJ1-6 | - | TRBV5-8 | CASSLDGADNSPLHF | TGTGCCAGCAGCTTGGACGGGGCTGATAATTCACCCCTCCACTTT
- | TRBJ1-2 | TRBD1 | TRBV20-1 | CSASPGTGNYGYTF | TGCAGTGCGAGTCCCGGGACAGGGAACTATGGCTACACCTTC
- | TRBJ2-7 | - | TRBV20-1 | CSAAKHSEQYF | TGCAGTGCGGCGAAACACAGCGAGCAGTACTTC
few | TRBJ1-4 | TRBD1 | TRBV6-5 | CASSTTGAPKLFF | TGTGCCAGCAGCACGACAGGGGCTCCAAAACTGTTTTTT
- | TRBJ1-1 | TRBD1 | TRBV9 | CASSVGDSMNTEAFF | TGTGCCAGCAGCGTAGGGGACAGTATGAACACTGAAGCTTTCTTT
- | TRBJ1-1 | TRBD1 | TRBV27 | CASSGGTGLNTEAFF | TGTGCCAGCAGTGGGGGGACAGGGTTGAACACTGAAGCTTTCTTT
- | TRBJ2-2 | - | TRBV19 | CASSVGTYSGELFF | TGTGCCAGTAGTGTCGGGACTTACTCCGGGGAGCTGTTTTTT
- | TRBJ2-3 | TRBD2 | TRBV3-1/TRBV3-2 | CASSLGLAGVDTQYF | TGTGCCAGCAGCCTGGGACTAGCGGGAGTAGATACGCAGTATTTT
- | TRBJ1-3 | - | TRBV16 | CASSLGTPGNTIYF | TGTGCCAGCAGCCTTGGGACACCTGGAAACACCATATATTTT
- | TRBJ1-3 | TRBD1 | TRBV3-1/TRBV3-2 | CASSQGGTDLSGNTIYF | TGTGCCAGCAGCCAAGGGGGGACAGATCTCTCTGGAAACACCATATATTTT
- | TRBJ2-2 | TRBD1 | TRBV5-1 | CASSLGQGAFTGELFF | TGCGCCAGCAGCTTGGGACAGGGGGCATTCACCGGGGAGCTGTTTTTT
- | TRBJ2-3 | - | TRBV7-6 | CASSPRSAASTDTQYF | TGTGCCAGCAGCCCTCGGTCGGCAGCTTCCACAGATACGCAGTATTTT
- | TRBJ2-2 | TRBD2 | TRBV6-6 | CASSQDSGRAGELFF | TGTGCCAGCAGTCAGGACAGCGGGAGAGCCGGGGAGCTGTTTTTT
- | TRBJ2-7 | TRBD1 | TRBV3-1/TRBV3-2 | CASSPSGTGSSYEQYF | TGTGCCAGCAGCCCTTCGGGGACAGGGTCCTCCTACGAGCAGTACTTC
- | TRBJ2-2 | - | TRBV5-8 | CASSFYRFAGMNIGELFF | TGTGCCAGCAGCTTCTATAGGTTCGCAGGGATGAACATCGGGGAGCTGTTTTTT
- | TRBJ1-1 | - | TRBV18 | CASSPSSPGGNTEAFF | TGTGCCAGCTCACCCTCGAGCCCGGGCGGAAACACTGAAGCTTTCTTT
- | TRBJ2-1 | - | TRBV15 | CATTSRGDGYNEQFF | TGTGCCACCACCTCTAGAGGGGATGGGTACAATGAGCAGTTCTTC
- | TRBJ2-2 | - | TRBV9 | CASSVFYTGELFF | TGTGCCAGCAGCGTATTTTACACCGGGGAGCTGTTTTTT
- | TRBJ1-2 | TRBD1 | TRBV9 | CASSAQGQIYGYTF | TGTGCCAGCAGCGCCCAGGGACAGATCTATGGCTACACCTTC
- | TRBJ1-1 | - | TRBV7-9 | CASSLSGNTEAFF | TGTGCCAGCAGCTTATCAGGGAACACTGAAGCTTTCTTT
- | TRBJ2-1 | - | TRBV5-1 | CASSPTAASYNEQFF | TGCGCCAGCAGTCCTACCGCGGCGTCCTACAATGAGCAGTTCTTC
few | TRBJ2-7 | TRBD2 | TRBV6-1 | CASSEQTSGSYEQYF | TGTGCCAGCAGTGAACAGACTAGCGGGTCCTACGAGCAGTACTTC
- | TRBJ2-1 | TRBD2 | TRBV4-2 | CASSQDVAGGGEQFF | TGTGCCAGCAGCCAAGATGTAGCGGGAGGGGGTGAGCAGTTCTTC
- | TRBJ1-5 | - | TRBV6-1 | CASSDPQGTLNQPQHF | TGTGCCAGCAGTGACCCCCAGGGTACATTGAATCAGCCCCAGCATTTT
- | TRBJ1-5 | - | TRBV9 | CASSVSGQSNQPQHF | TGTGCCAGCAGCGTATCGGGGCAGAGCAATCAGCCCCAGCATTTT
- | TRBJ1-2 | - | TRBV30 | CAWSVLQGRSGYTF | TGTGCCTGGAGTGTACTTCAGGGACGGAGTGGCTACACCTTC
- | TRBJ2-1 | - | TRBV2 | CASRVRGESSYNEQFF | TGTGCCAGCAGGGTTAGGGGGGAGAGCTCCTACAATGAGCAGTTCTTC
- | TRBJ1-1 | - | TRBV5-1 | CASSLVGGPSTEAFF | TGCGCCAGCAGCTTGGTCGGGGGCCCTAGCACTGAAGCTTTCTTT
- | TRBJ2-5 | - | TRBV5-4 | CASSLALGAQETQYF | TGTGCCAGCAGCTTGGCCCTGGGGGCCCAAGAGACCCAGTACTTC
- | TRBJ1-1 | - | TRBV12-3/TRBV12-4 | CASTQTGNTEAFF | TGTGCCAGCACCCAAACAGGGAACACTGAAGCTTTCTTT
once | TRBJ2-4 | - | TRBV4-1 | CASSQDPGSGPAAKNIQYF | TGCGCCAGCAGCCAAGATCCTGGCTCAGGCCCTGCGGCGAAAAACATTCAGTACTTC
- | TRBJ2-1 | - | TRBV5-4 | CASSVPSGEQFF | TGTGCCAGCAGCGTCCCCTCGGGAGAGCAGTTCTTC
once | TRBJ2-4 | TRBD2 | TRBV2 | CASSERGGLAGVGKNIQYF | TGTGCCAGCAGTGAAAGGGGGGGACTAGCGGGAGTAGGCAAAAACATTCAGTACTTC
- | TRBJ2-1 | TRBD2 | TRBV3-1/TRBV3-2 | CASSTPGLAKNEQFF | TGTGCCAGCAGCACACCGGGACTAGCGAAGAATGAGCAGTTCTTC
- | TRBJ1-1 | TRBD1 | TRBV11-2 | CASSPGTDDPRAFF | TGTGCCAGCAGCCCGGGGACAGACGACCCGCGAGCTTTCTTT
- | TRBJ1-1 | - | TRBV27 | CASSPRRGTEAFF | TGTGCCAGCAGCCCCAGGCGGGGAACTGAAGCTTTCTTT
- | TRBJ2-7 | TRBD1 | TRBV2 | CASDRAREQYF | TGTGCCAGCGACAGGGCGCGGGAGCAGTACTTC
- | TRBJ1-2 | TRBD1 | TRBV3-1/TRBV3-2 | CASRTGTGGGGYGYTF | TGTGCCAGCAGAACGGGGACAGGGGGCGGCGGCTATGGCTACACCTTC
- | TRBJ2-7 | - | TRBV10-3 | CAISESGSRDTSFGEQYF | TGTGCCATCAGTGAGTCTGGGTCCCGGGACACCTCTTTTGGGGAGCAGTACTTC
- | TRBJ1-6 | - | TRBV4-3 | CASSQDYGNSNSPLHF | TGCGCCAGCAGCCAAGATTACGGGAACAGCAATTCACCCCTCCACTTT
- | TRBJ2-3 | TRBD2 | TRBV2 | CASRALAGGADTQYF | TGTGCCAGCAGAGCACTAGCGGGGGGGGCAGATACGCAGTATTTT
- | TRBJ2-1 | TRBD1 | TRBV24-1 | CATSDTTGDEQFF | TGTGCCACCAGTGACACGACAGGGGATGAGCAGTTCTTC
- | TRBJ2-1 | - | TRBV11-2 | CASSFRVRSEQFF | TGTGCCAGCAGCTTTCGGGTGAGAAGTGAGCAGTTCTTC
once | TRBJ1-1 | TRBD1 | TRBV5-4 | CASSSQGATEAFF | TGTGCCAGCAGCTCACAGGGGGCAACCGAAGCTTTCTTT
- | TRBJ2-5 | TRBD2 | TRBV7-2 | CASSFGLAGAFQETQYF | TGTGCCAGCAGCTTCGGACTAGCGGGGGCCTTCCAAGAGACCCAGTACTTC
- | TRBJ2-1 | - | TRBV5-1 | CASREGFPYNEQFF | TGCGCCAGCAGAGAGGGGTTCCCTTACAATGAGCAGTTCTTC
- | TRBJ2-5 | - | TRBV19 | CASSPPGLRETQYF | TGTGCCAGTAGTCCTCCCGGGTTGCGAGAGACCCAGTACTTC
- | TRBJ2-3 | TRBD1 | TRBV19 | CASLGTGGTDTQYF | TGTGCCAGCCTAGGGACAGGGGGCACGGATACGCAGTATTTT
- | TRBJ2-7 | TRBD1 | TRBV15 | CATSRDRGYEQYF | TGTGCCACCAGCAGGGACAGGGGCTACGAGCAGTACTTC
once | TRBJ2-5 | - | TRBV5-4 | CASSLDVTEGRTQYF | TGTGCCAGCAGCTTGGATGTTACGGAGGGCCGAACCCAGTACTTC